This T cell receptor beta chain was documented in a study of T cell responses to AZD1222 COVID-19 vaccine. Method: immunoSEQ multiplex PCR; TCRdb's copy keeps in-frame clones and lacks some. The data contain more than 100,000 clones, approximately 94% of them singletons. The sequencing used peripheral blood, collected 28 days after the second AZD1222 dose. The sequence came from an adult who received the AZD1222 COVID-19 vaccine.

The DNA of the CDR3 is TGTGCCAGCAGCTCCCCTACGGGCACTGAAGCTTTCTTT. This encodes CASSSPTGTEAFF. The chain is built from TRBV25-1 and TRBJ1-1; D not resolved. Trimming shortened V by 6 bases and J by 4 bases, and 12 bases separated the two germline ends. Germline V gene sequence: CDR1 MGHDK, CDR2 SYGVNS. The CDR3 is 13 residues long. Variable domain in full (rest from reference TRBV25-1 and TRBJ1-1): EADIYQTPRYLVIGTGKKITLECSQTMGHDKMYWYQQDPGMELHLIHYSYGVNSTEKGDLSSESTVSRIRTEHFPLTLESARPSHTSQYLCASSSPTGTEAFFGQGTRLTVV.